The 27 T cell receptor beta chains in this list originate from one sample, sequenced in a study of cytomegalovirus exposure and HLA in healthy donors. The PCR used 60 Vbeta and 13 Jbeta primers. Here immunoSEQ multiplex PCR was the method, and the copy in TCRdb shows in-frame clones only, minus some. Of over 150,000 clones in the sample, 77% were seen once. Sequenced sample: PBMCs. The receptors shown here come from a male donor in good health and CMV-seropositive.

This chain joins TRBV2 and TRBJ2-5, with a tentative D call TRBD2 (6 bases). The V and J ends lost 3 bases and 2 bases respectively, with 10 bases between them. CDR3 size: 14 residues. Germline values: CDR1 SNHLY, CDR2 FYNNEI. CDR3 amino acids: CASSEGRRQETQYF. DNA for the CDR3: TGTGCCAGCAGTGAGGGGAGGCGACAAGAGACCCAGTACTTC.

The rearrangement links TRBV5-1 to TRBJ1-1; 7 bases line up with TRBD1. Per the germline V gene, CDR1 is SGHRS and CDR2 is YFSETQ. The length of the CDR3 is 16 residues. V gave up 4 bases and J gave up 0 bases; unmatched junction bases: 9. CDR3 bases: TGCGCCAGCAGCCTTGGGACAGCTAATATGAACACTGAAGCTTTCTTT. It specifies CASSLGTANMNTEAFF.

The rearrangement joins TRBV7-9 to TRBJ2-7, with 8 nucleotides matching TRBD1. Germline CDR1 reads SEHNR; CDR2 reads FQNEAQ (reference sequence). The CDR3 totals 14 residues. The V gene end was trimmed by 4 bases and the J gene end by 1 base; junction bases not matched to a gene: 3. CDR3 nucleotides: TGTGCCAGCAGCTCGACAGGGGTGTCCTACGAGCAGTACTTC. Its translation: CASSSTGVSYEQYF.

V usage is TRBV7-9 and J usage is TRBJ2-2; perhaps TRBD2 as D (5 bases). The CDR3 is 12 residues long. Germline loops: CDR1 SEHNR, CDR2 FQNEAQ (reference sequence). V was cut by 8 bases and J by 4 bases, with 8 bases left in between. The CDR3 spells CASYTSTGELFF. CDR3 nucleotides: TGTGCCAGCTATACTAGCACCGGGGAGCTGTTTTTT.

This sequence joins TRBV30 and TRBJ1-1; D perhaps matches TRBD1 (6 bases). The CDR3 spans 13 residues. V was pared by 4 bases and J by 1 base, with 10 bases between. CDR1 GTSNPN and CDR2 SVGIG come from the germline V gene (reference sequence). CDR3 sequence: CAWKGDGNTEAFF. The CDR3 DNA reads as TGTGCCTGGAAGGGGGACGGGAACACTGAAGCTTTCTTT.

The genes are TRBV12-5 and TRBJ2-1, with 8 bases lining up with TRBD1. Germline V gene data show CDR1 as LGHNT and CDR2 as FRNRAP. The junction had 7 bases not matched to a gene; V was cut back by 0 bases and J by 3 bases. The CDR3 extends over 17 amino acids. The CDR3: CASGLVRQGTYYNEQFF. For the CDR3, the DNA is TGTGCTAGTGGTTTGGTTAGACAGGGGACCTACTACAATGAGCAGTTCTTC.

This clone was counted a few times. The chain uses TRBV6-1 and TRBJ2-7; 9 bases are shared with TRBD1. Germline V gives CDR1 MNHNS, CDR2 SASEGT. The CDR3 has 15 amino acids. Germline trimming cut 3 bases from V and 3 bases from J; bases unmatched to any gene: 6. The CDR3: CASSEHWTGDYEQYF. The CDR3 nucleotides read TGTGCCAGCAGTGAGCACTGGACAGGGGACTACGAGCAGTACTTC.

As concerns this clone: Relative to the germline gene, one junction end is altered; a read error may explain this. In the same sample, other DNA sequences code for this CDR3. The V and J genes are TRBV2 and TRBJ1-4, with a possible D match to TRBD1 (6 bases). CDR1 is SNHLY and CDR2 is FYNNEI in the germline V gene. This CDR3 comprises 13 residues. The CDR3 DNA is TGCGCCAGCACCGGGACACCTGGGGGAAAACTGTTTTTT. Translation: CASTGTPGGKLFF.

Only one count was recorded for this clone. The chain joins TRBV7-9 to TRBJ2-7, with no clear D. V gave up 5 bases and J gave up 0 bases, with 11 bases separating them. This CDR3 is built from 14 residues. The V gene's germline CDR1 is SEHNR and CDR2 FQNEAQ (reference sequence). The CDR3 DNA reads TGTGCCAGCAGCCCGAGTCCATCCTCCTACGAGCAGTACTTC. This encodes CASSPSPSSYEQYF.

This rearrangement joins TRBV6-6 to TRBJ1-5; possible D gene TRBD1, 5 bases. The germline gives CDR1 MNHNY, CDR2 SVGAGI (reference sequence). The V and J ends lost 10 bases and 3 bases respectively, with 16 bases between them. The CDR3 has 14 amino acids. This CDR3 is CATFGRADNQPQHF. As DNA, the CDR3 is TGTGCCACCTTCGGCAGGGCAGACAATCAGCCCCAGCATTTT.

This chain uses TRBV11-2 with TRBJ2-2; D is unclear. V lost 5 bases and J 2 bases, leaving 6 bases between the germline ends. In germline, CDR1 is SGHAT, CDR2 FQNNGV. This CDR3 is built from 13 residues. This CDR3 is CASSPSNTGELFF. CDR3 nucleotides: TGTGCCAGCAGCCCATCAAACACCGGGGAGCTGTTTTTT.

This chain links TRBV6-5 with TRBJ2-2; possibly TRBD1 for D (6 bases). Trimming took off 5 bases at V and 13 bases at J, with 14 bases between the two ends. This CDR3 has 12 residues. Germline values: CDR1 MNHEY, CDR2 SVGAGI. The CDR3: CASSGSGVGLFF. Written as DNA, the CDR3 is TGTGCCAGCAGTGGCTCAGGGGTGGGGCTGTTTTTT.

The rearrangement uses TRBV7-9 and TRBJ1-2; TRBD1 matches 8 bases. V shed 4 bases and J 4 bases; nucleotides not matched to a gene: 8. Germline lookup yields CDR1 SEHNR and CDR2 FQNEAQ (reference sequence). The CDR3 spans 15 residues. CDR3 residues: CASSWPRGQSYGYTF. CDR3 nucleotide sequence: TGTGCCAGCAGCTGGCCCAGGGGGCAGTCCTATGGCTACACCTTC. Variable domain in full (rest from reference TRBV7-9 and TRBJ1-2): DTGVSQNPRHKITKRGQNVTFRCDPISEHNRLYWYRQTLGQGPEFLTYFQNEAQLEKSRLLSDRFSAERPKGSFSTLEIQRTEQGDSAMYLCASSWPRGQSYGYTFGSGTRLTVV.

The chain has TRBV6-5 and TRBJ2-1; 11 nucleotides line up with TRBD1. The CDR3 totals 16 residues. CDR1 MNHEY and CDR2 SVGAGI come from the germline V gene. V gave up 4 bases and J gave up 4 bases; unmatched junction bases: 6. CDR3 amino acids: CASSSLGQGAYNEQFF. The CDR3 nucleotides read TGTGCCAGCAGTTCGTTAGGACAGGGGGCTTACAATGAGCAGTTCTTC.

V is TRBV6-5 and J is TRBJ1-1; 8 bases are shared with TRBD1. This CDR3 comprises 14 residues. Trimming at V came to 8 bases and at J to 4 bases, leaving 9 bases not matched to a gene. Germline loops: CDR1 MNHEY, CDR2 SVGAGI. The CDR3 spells CASGQGAGGTEAFF. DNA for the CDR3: TGTGCCAGCGGGCAGGGGGCAGGAGGCACTGAAGCTTTCTTT.

This CDR3 reads CASSLGAGGFNSPLHF. Here the CDR3 DNA reads TGCGCCAGCAGCTTGGGGGCCGGAGGGTTTAATTCACCCCTCCACTTT. This chain connects TRBV5-1 to TRBJ1-6; D gene uncertain. Trimming cost V 0 bases and J 6 bases, with 13 bases left between them. The CDR3 has 16 residues. CDR1 is SGHRS, CDR2 YFSETQ, per germline.

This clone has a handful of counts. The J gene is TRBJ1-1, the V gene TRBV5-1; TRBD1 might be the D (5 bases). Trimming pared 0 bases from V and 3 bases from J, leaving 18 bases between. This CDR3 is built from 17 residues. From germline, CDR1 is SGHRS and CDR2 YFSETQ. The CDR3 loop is CASSLAPDRLPDTEAFF. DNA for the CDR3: TGCGCCAGCAGCTTGGCCCCCGACAGATTACCCGACACTGAAGCTTTCTTT.

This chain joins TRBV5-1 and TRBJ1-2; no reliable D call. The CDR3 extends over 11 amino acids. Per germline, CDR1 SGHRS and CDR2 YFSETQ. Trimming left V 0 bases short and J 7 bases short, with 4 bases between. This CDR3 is CASSLDGGYTF. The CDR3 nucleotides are TGCGCCAGCAGCTTGGACGGTGGCTACACCTTC.

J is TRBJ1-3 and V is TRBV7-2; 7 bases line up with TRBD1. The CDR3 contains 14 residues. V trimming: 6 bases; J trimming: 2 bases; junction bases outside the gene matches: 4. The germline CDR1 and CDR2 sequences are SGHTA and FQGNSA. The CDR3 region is CASRIGQAGNTIYF. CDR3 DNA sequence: TGTGCCAGCAGGATTGGACAGGCTGGAAACACCATATATTTT.

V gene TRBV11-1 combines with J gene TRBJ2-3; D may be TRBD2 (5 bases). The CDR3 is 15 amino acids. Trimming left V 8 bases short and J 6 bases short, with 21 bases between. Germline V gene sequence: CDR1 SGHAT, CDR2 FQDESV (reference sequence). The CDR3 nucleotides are TGTGCCAGCGATGCCGGGGATACCGGAGTGGATACGCAGTATTTT. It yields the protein CASDAGDTGVDTQYF.

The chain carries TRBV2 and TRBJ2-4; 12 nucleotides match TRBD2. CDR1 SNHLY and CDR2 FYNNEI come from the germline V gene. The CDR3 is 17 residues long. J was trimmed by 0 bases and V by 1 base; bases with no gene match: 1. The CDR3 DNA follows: TGTGCCAGCAGTGAAGGACTAGCGGGGGTAGCCAAAAACATTCAGTACTTC. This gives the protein CASSEGLAGVAKNIQYF.

The CDR3 region is CASSLDTYYQPQHF. The CDR3 nucleotides read TGTGCCAGCAGCTTAGATACCTATTATCAGCCCCAGCATTTT. The chain links TRBV7-2 to TRBJ1-5; D is unresolved. There are 14 residues in the CDR3. CDR1 is SGHTA, CDR2 FQGNSA, per germline. The ends were cut back, 1 base at V and 5 bases at J, with 9 bases in the middle.

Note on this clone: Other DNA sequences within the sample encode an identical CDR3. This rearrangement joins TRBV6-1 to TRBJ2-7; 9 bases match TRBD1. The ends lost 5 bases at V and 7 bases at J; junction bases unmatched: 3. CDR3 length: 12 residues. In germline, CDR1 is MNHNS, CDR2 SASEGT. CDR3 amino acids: CASSRQGGEQYF. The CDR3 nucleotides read TGTGCCAGCAGTAGACAGGGGGGGGAGCAGTACTTC.

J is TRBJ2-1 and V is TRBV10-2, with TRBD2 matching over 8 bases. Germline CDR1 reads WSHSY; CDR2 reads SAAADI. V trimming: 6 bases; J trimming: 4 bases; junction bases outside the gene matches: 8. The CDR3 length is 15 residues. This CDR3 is CASRITSGPYNEQFF. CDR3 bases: TGCGCCAGCAGAATTACTAGCGGACCGTACAATGAGCAGTTCTTC.

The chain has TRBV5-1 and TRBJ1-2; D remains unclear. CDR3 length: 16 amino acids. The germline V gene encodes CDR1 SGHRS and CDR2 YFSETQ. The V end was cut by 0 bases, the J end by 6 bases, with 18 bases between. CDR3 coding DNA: TGCGCCAGCAGCTTGGAAACGTCATTCCGGAGGGATGGCTACACCTTC. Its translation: CASSLETSFRRDGYTF.

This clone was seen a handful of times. The CDR3 sequence is CASSSEGQITGELFF. The CDR3 DNA follows: TGTGCCAGCAGTTCCGAGGGACAGATCACCGGGGAGCTGTTTTTT. The chain recombines TRBV6-1 with TRBJ2-2; the match to TRBD1 covers 7 bases. CDR3 length equals 15 residues. The germline V gene has CDR1 MNHNS and CDR2 SASEGT. V lost 5 bases and J lost 4; bases outside the gene matches: 7.

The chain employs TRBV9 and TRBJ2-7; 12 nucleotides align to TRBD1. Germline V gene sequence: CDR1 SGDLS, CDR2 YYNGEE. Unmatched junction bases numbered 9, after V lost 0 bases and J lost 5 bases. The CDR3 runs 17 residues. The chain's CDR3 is CASSVARDRGLLHEQYF. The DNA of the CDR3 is TGTGCCAGCAGCGTAGCAAGGGACAGGGGGCTCCTCCACGAGCAGTACTTC.